The 2 T cell receptor beta chains reported below all come from one sample, sequenced in a study of control samples from healthy donors and cancer patients. TCRdb's table, derived via immunoSEQ multiplex PCR, lists solely in-frame clones and lacks some. The data contain roughly 12,000 clones, around 94% of them singletons. The specimen was PBMCs. These receptors came from a man aged 65 to 79 with head and neck cancer.

The chain couples TRBV5-1 to TRBJ2-1; D is undetermined. The CDR3 length is 14 residues. V was clipped by 1 base and J by 0 bases, with 5 bases between them. CDR1 is SGHRS and CDR2 is YFSETQ in the germline V gene. DNA of the CDR3: TGCGCCAGCAGCTTGCTGGTCTCCTACAATGAGCAGTTCTTC. Amino acid sequence: CASSLLVSYNEQFF.

The J gene is TRBJ2-3, the V gene TRBV6-5, with a possible D match to TRBD1 (5 bases). Germline V gives CDR1 MNHEY, CDR2 SVGAGI. Trimming cost V 8 bases and J 2 bases, with 14 bases left between them. The CDR3 contains 14 residues. Here the CDR3 reads CASDQAGITDTQYF. CDR3 in DNA: TGTGCCAGCGACCAGGCAGGGATCACAGATACGCAGTATTTT.